The T cell receptor beta chain described here comes from a study of blood T cell repertoires in COVID-19. As originally analysed: Reference gene primer amplification gave nucleated cell count estimates. The data were produced by immunoSEQ multiplex PCR, yet TCRdb's version contains in-frame clones alone and is incomplete. The DNA was the basis for D and trimming; V, J and clone size are from that table. There are more than 250,000 clones in the sample; roughly 80% occur only once, and 5% lies in the top ten. V was trimmed by 4 bases and J by 7 bases, leaving 10 bases between them. This CDR3 has 13 residues. Per germline, CDR1 KGHSH and CDR2 LQKENI. In this sample, this clone turned up a few times.

The source material was PBMCs or T cells enriched from blood (not recorded which). This rearrangement joins TRBV18 to TRBJ1-4, with D unclear. This clonotype was sampled from a man in his forties who had been exposed to COVID-19. The CDR3 DNA sequence: TGTGCCAGCTCACGCGAGGGTGGTGAAAAACTGTTTTTT. Amino acid sequence: CASSREGGEKLFF.